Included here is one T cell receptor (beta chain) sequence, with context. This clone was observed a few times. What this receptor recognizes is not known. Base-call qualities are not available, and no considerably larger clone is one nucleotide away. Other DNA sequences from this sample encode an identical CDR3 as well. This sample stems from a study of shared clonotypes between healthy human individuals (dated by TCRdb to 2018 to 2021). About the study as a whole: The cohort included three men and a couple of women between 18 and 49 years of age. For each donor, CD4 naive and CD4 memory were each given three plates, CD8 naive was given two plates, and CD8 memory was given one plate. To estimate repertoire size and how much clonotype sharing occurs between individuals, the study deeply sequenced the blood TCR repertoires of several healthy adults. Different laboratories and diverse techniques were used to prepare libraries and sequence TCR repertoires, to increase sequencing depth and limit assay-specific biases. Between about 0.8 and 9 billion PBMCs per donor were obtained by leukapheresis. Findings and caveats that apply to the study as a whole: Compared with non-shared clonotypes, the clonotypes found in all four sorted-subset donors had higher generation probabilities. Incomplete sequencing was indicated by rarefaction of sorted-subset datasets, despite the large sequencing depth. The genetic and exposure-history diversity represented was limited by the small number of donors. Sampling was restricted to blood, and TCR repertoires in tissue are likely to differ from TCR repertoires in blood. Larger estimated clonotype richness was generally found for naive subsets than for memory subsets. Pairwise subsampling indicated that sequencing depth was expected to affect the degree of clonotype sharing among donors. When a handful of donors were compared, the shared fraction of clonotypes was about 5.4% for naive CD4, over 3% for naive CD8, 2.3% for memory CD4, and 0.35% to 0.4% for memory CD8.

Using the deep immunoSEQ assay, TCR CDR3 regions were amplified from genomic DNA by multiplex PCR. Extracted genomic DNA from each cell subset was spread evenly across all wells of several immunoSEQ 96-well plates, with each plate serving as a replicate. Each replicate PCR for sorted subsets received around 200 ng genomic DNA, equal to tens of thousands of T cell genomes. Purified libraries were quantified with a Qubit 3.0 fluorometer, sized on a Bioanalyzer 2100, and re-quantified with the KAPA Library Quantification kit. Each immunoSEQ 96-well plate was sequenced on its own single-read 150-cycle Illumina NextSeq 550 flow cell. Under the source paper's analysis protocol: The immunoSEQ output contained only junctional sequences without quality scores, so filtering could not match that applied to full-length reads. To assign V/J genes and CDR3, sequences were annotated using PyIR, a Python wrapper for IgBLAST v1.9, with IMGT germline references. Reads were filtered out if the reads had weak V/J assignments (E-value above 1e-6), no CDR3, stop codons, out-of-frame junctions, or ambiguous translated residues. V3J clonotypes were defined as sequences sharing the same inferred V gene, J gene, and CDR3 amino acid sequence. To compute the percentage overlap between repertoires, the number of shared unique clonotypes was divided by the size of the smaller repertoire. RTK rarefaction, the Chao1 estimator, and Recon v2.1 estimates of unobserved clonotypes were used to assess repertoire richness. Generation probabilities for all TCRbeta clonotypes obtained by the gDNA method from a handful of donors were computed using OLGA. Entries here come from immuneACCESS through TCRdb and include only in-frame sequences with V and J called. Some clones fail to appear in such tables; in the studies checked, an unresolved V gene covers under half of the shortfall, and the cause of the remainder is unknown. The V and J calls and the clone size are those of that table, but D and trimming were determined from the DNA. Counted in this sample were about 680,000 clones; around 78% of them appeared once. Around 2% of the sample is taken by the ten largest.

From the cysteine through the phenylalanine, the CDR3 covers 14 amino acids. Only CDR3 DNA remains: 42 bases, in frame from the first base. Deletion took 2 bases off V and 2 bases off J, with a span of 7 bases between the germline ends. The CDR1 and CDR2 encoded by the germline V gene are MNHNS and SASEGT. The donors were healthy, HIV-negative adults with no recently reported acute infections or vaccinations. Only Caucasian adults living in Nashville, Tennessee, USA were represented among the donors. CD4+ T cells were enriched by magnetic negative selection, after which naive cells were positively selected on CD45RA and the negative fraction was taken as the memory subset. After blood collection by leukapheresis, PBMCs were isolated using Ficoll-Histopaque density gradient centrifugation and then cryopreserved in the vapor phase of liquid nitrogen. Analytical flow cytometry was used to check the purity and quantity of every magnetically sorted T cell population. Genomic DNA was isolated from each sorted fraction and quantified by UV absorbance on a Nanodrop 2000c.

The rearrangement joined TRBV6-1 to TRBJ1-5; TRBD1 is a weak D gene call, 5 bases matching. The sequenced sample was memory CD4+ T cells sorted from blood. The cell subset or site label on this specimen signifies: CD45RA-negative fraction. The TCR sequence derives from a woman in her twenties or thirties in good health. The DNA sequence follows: TGTGCCAGCAGTGAACAGGGCGGCAATCAGCCCCAGCATTTT. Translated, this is CASSEQGGNQPQHF.